What follows describes a single T cell receptor beta chain. This clone was counted between two and nine times. Its recognized antigen is unknown. Base qualities are not recorded, but no much larger clone differs from it by a single base. Compared with germline, V lacks 4 bases and J lacks 5 bases; bases without a gene match: 14. CDR1 SGHDT and CDR2 YYEEEE were looked up in the germline V gene. From the cysteine through the phenylalanine, the CDR3 covers 17 amino acids. Only the CDR3 part of the read is kept: 51 bases, read in frame from the first base. Library prep was done by the immunoSEQ multiplex PCR assay. For the multiplex PCR, a mixture combining 60 forward primers for TCR Vbeta segments and 13 reverse primers for TCR Jbeta segments was used. A multiplex PCR assay on genomic DNA amplified the CDR3 region of rearranged TCR beta genes. The Illumina HiSeq System was used to sequence the amplified TCR beta libraries as 87-base-pair reads. The study's own analysis went as follows. A later analysis counted 65 million to 90 million unique TCR beta chains across the 670 or so repertoires, and 9.5 million to 11 million of these chains were shared by at least two donors. To remove PCR and sequencing errors, raw reads were error-corrected and collapsed into unique sequences using a nearest-neighbor algorithm that merged closely related sequences. V, D and J gene segments were assigned by aligning CDR3 sequences to IMGT reference sequences. For a sequence to be retained, at least a six-nucleotide match to both a V gene segment and a J gene segment was required. A rearrangement counted as productive if the CDR3 had no stop codons and remained in frame with V and J, and every other rearrangement counted as non-productive. Following IMGT convention, CDR3 was defined as the stretch from the second conserved V-encoded cysteine to the conserved J-encoded phenylalanine. In an earlier analysis of around 600 of the donors, sequences lacking an unambiguous match to a single V gene segment were excluded. An earlier analysis of over 450 of the donors classified V segments as functional when productive rearrangements were above 56.7% and as segregating when the standard deviation between donors was above 5%. A statistical classification framework was built to diagnose cytomegalovirus status from the catalog of TCR beta chain sequences. In a later analysis, V and J genes were assigned by comparing TCR nucleotide sequences against IMGT/GENE-DB human TR gene sequences. In a later analysis, CDR3 sequences and most-parsimonious VDJ recombination scenarios were assigned using the TCRdist pipeline. In a later analysis, each TCR beta chain was defined by its CDR3 amino acid sequence together with its V-gene family, and reads without a unique V-gene family were excluded. In a later analysis, fewer than 650 highly shared, low-generation-probability nucleotide sequences were removed to address suspected cross-contamination and a sequencing artifact. For each public chain, a later analysis derived a clonal expansion index from normalized ranks of inferred template counts within each repertoire. In a later analysis, generation probabilities were computed using a VDJ recombination model fitted to out-of-frame rearrangements, and the results were checked against IGoR. In a later analysis, TCR-TCR, TCR-HLA and TCR-CMV co-occurrence was scored with hypergeometric tests, and a repertoire-size bias correction was applied to TCR pairs. False discovery rates were estimated in a later analysis by permuting HLA or CMV assignments 20 times. In a later analysis, co-occurring TCRs were grouped with DBSCAN, and TCRdist sequence similarity was added when clustering was performed within HLA-allele-positive subsets. Repertoires with fewer than 30,000 or more than 120,000 public chains were left out of co-occurrence clustering, as were four to six repertoires with anomalous nucleotide sharing. The table was pulled from immuneACCESS by TCRdb, which kept in-frame rearrangements only. Such tables lose some clones; where checked, under half of the loss comes from unresolved V genes, and the rest has no known cause. V and J calls plus clone size are reproduced from that table; the DNA served to infer D and trimming. The sample contains 100,000 to 150,000 clones, about 16% of them found a single time. 1.5% to 2% of the sample belongs to the ten largest clones.

The cohort was made up of approximately 670 healthy bone marrow donors. At the time of sampling, all cohort members were nominally healthy, though unrecorded immune exposures were likely present. The donor tested CMV seronegative, placing the donor among the 352 seronegative members of the cohort. A peripheral blood sample was collected from each donor, and TCR beta sequencing was performed on peripheral blood mononuclear cells. Genomic DNA was extracted from the blood cell samples with the Qiagen DNeasy Blood Extraction Kit. This record comes from a study of cytomegalovirus exposure and HLA in healthy donors (dated by TCRdb to 2016 to 2017). For context, the study as a whole: An earlier analysis of several hundred of the donors reported 276 Gb of sequence data and 117 million unique TCR beta sequences obtained from some 200 million T cells. About 330 gigabases of sequencing data and about 92 million unique TCR sequences made up an early release that covered several hundred HLA-typed donors. Among the approximately 400 genotyped donors, approximately 82% belonged to the genetic ancestry cluster associated with self-reported Caucasian donors. The study aimed to test whether signatures of past pathogen exposure could be identified by cataloging public T cell receptors. The study profiled the T cell repertoires of 666 subjects by immunosequencing and related them to cytomegalovirus serostatus. A separate validation cohort of more than 100 different subjects was used in addition to the 666-subject first cohort. The study combined high-throughput TCR immunosequencing, statistical association of individual TCRs with disease status, and machine learning to predict cytomegalovirus infection status. In a later analysis, previously published TCR beta repertoires from 550 to 700 donors were re-analyzed and high-resolution HLA genotyping was added so that TCR occurrence patterns could be studied. Rather than using new phenotypic data, the later analysis identified candidate immune exposures from TCR beta sequences and from how often those sequences occurred across donors. To decide whether each TCR beta V gene segment behaved as functional or pseudogenic, an earlier analysis of approximately 620 of the donors relied on high-throughput TCR beta sequencing. Donor age, sex, ethnicity and CMV serostatus were collected together with the repertoire data. A later genetic analysis took genome-wide SNP genotypes for about three fifths of the roughly 670 donors and used that subset as a discovery cohort. Every discovery cohort repertoire had been produced on one sequencing platform. Both class I and class II loci were covered by HLA typing, at four-digit resolution. Typing coverage differed by locus: A, B, C, DRB1 and DQB1 were typed in about 629-630 donors, DQA1 in about 560, DPA1 in approximately 610, and DPB1 in approximately 450. Because of strong linkage in the cohort, roughly five DR-DQ haplotypes were treated as single units for association and clustering. Among about 360 genotyped donors of the cohort, an average of around 240,000 unique TCR beta nucleotide sequences were sequenced per donor, roughly 20% of them non-productive.

What the research found in general, with its limitations: The study listed over 150 TCR beta chains as associated with cytomegalovirus. Roughly uniform sequencing depth across donors was assumed in presence/absence analyses, although this assumption may not hold. Most TCR sequences were seen in very few donors, while some public TCRs were found in many individuals. A further reported finding was that TCR beta sequences accurately predicted the HLA-A and HLA-B alleles for most subjects in the first cohort. The cohort was sequenced for TCR beta chains only, and without alpha or paired-chain data the features that could be detected were limited. At a false discovery rate of 0.05, a later analysis linked about 17,000 TCR beta sequences to specific HLA alleles. Correlated functional status among segregating V segments might reflect linkage disequilibrium, but an unknown experimental factor could not be ruled out. A cluster of highly shared sequence variants was judged likely to be a technical artifact of the sequencing pipeline. A later analysis reported that several top co-occurrence clusters appeared linked to parvovirus B19, influenza, CMV and Epstein-Barr virus. Some IMGT-functional V segments, including TRBV6-2 and TRBV6-3, could not be distinguished by the 87-base-pair reads and were therefore excluded. The classifier was reported to diagnose cytomegalovirus status with high specificity and sensitivity in both the original and validation cohorts. In vitro tests confirmed that a few of the cytomegalovirus-associated TCR beta chains recognize cytomegalovirus antigens. In an earlier analysis of about 600 of the donors, most TCR beta V segments appeared in productive rearrangements about 87% or about 30% of the time, broadly matching IMGT annotations. Compared with the roughly 700-donor mean, donors in an Asian-associated ancestry cluster had fewer N-insertions in productive TCRs, according to a later genetic analysis. V-gene and J-gene trimming of TCR beta chains was associated with a missense DCLRE1C variant in a later genetic analysis, and the association was replicated in an independent cohort. For the cohort, immune exposure information was limited to CMV serostatus. A later analysis found that most CMV-associated TCR beta chains appeared HLA-restricted, with HLA associations seemingly driven largely by CMV exposure. A later analysis found that HLA-associated TCR beta chains were more clonally expanded and had lower generation probabilities than equally common non-associated chains. Because counts were too low, 15 to 20 rarely observed V segments, including chromosome 9 orphons, were excluded from the earlier analysis of under 650 of the donors. Because HLA typing was missing for some donors at each locus, association tests included only the typed subset. According to the authors, the approach could potentially be generalized to other disease states and immunological phenotypes. When HLA alleles, especially DR and DQ, strongly co-occurred, TCR associations were difficult to assign to individual alleles. According to a later analysis, TCR association rates differed among HLA loci, with DRB1 alleles showing the most associated TCRs and HLA-C alleles showing the fewest.

Source material: PBMCs. Recombination linked TRBV5-6 to TRBJ1-5, with TRBD1 matching 8 junction bases. The TCR sequence derives from a young woman in good health and CMV-seronegative. The bases read TGTGCCAGCAGCACCGGGACAGGTTCTCGGGGGGATCAGCCCCAGCATTTT. This encodes CASSTGTGSRGDQPQHF.